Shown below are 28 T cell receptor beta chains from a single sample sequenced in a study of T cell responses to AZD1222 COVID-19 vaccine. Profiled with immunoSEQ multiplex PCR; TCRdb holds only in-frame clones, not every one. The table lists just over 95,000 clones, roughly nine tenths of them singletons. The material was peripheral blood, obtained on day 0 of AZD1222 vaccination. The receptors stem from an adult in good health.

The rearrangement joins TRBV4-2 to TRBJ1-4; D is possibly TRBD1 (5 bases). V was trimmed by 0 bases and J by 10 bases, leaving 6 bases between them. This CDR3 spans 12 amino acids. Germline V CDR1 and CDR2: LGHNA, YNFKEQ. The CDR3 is CASSQDRAKLFF. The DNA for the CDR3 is TGTGCCAGCAGCCAAGACAGGGCAAAACTGTTTTTT.

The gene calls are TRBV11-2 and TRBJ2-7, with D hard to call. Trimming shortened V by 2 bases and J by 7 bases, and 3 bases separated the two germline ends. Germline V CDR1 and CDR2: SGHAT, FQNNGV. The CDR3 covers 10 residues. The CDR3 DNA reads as TGTGCCAGCAGCTTAACTGAGCAGTACTTC. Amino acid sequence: CASSLTEQYF.

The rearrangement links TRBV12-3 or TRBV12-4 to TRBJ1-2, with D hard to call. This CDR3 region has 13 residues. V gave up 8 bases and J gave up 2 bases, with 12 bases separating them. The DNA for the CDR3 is TGTGCCAGCCGGCCCGCCGGGAACTATGGCTACACCTTC. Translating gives CASRPAGNYGYTF.

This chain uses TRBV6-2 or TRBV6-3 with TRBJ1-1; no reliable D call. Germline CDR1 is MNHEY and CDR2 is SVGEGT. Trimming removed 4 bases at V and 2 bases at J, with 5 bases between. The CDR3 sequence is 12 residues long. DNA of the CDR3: TGTGCCAGCAGTTTCGATAACACTGAAGCTTTCTTT. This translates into CASSFDNTEAFF.

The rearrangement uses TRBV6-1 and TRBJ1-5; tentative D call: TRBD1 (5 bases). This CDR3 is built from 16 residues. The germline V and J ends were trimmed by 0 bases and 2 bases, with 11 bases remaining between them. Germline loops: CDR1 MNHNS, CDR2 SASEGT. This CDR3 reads CASSEAVGDGNQPQHF. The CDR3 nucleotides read TGTGCCAGCAGTGAAGCGGTGGGGGATGGCAATCAGCCCCAGCATTTT.

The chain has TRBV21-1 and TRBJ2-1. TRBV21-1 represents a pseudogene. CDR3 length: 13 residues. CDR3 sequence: CASTGPRFGEQFF. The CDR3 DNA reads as TGTGCCAGCACCGGACCCAGGTTCGGGGAGCAGTTCTTC.

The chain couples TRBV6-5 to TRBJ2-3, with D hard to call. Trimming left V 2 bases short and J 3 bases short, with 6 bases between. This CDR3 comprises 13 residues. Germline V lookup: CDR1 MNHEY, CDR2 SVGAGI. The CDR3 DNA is TGTGCCAGCAGTTACCAGCCGACAGATACGCAGTATTTT. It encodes CASSYQPTDTQYF.

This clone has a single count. CDR3 amino acids: CASSESQGLNTEAFF. CDR3 sequence (DNA): TGTGCCAGCAGTGAAAGCCAGGGATTAAACACTGAAGCTTTCTTT. The chain carries TRBV6-1 and TRBJ1-1; TRBD1 might be the D (5 bases). Germline values: CDR1 MNHNS, CDR2 SASEGT. Trimming took off 2 bases at V and 2 bases at J, with 12 bases between the two ends. The CDR3 contains 15 residues.

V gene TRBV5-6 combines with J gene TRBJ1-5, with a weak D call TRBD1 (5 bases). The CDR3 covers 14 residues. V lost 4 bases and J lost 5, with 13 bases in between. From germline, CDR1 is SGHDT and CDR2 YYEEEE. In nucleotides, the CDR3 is TGTGCCAGCAGCCCCGGGACGGACTATCAGCCCCAGCATTTT. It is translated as CASSPGTDYQPQHF.

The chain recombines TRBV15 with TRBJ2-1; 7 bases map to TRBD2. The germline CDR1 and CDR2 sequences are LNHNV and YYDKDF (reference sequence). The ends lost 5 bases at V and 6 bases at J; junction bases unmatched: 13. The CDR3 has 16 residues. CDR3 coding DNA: TGTGCCACCAGCGCACTGGGGCGGGGGTTCGTCAATGAGCAGTTCTTC. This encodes CATSALGRGFVNEQFF.

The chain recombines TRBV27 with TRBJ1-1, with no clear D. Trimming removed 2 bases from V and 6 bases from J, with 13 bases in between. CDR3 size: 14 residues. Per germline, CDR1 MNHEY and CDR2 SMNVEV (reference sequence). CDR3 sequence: CASSLHSLRAEAFF. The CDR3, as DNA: TGTGCCAGCAGTTTACATAGCCTACGGGCTGAAGCTTTCTTT.

In nucleotides, the CDR3 is TGTGCCAGCAGTTCTTACTCACTGACAGGGGAGAAACTGTTTTTT. Translating it yields CASSSYSLTGEKLFF. The V call is TRBV6-5, the J call TRBJ1-4; 8 bases are a match to TRBD1. V gave up 4 bases and J gave up 11 bases; unmatched junction bases: 12. Germline CDR1 is MNHEY and CDR2 is SVGAGI. CDR3 length: 15 amino acids.

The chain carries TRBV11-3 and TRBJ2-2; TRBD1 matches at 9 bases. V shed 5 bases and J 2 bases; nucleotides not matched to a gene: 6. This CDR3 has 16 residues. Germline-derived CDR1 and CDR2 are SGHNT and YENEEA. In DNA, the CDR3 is TGTGCCAGCAGCCCCCGACAGGGGGGAAACACCGGGGAGCTGTTTTTT. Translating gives CASSPRQGGNTGELFF.

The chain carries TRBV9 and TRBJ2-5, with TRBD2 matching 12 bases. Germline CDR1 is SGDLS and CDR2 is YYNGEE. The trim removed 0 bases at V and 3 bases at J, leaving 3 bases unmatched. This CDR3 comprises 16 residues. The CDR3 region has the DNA TGTGCCAGCAGCGTAGGGCTAGCGGGGGGGGAAGAGACCCAGTACTTC. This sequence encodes CASSVGLAGGEETQYF.

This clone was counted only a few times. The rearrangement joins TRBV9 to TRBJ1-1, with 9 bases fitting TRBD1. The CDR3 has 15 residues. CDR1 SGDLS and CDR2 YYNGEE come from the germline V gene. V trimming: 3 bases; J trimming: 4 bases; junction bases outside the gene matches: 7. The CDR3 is CASSGTGGDGTEAFF. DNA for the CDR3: TGTGCCAGCAGCGGCACAGGGGGCGATGGCACTGAAGCTTTCTTT. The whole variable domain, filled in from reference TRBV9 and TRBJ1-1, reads DSGVTQTPKHLITATGQRVTLRCSPRSGDLSVYWYQQSLDQGLQFLIQYYNGEERAKGNILERFSAQQFPDLHSELNLSSLELGDSALYFCASSGTGGDGTEAFFGQGTRLTVV.

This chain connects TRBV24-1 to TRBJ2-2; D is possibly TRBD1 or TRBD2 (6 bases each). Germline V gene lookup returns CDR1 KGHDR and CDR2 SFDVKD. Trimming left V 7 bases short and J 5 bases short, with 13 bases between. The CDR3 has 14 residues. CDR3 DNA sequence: TGTGCCACCAGGGAGGGGGAGGAGACCGGGGAGCTGTTTTTT. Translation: CATREGEETGELFF.

In DNA, the CDR3 is TGTGCCAGCAGTTACGCGGGGGACAGCTCCTACGAGCAGTACTTC. Translating gives CASSYAGDSSYEQYF. The rearrangement joins TRBV6-5 to TRBJ2-7; D tentatively fits TRBD1 or TRBD2 (7 bases each). V lost 2 bases to trimming and J lost 0 bases, with 11 bases between them. CDR1 MNHEY and CDR2 SVGAGI come from the germline V gene. The CDR3 consists of 15 residues.

The CDR3 bases are TGTGCCAGCACATCCTTTGGGACGACCTACGAGCAGTACTTC. Encoded protein: CASTSFGTTYEQYF. The V gene is TRBV6-5, the J gene TRBJ2-7; D may correspond to TRBD1 or TRBD2 (5 bases each). The CDR3 spans 14 residues. The germline gives CDR1 MNHEY, CDR2 SVGAGI. V was trimmed by 7 bases and J by 2 bases, leaving 15 bases between them.

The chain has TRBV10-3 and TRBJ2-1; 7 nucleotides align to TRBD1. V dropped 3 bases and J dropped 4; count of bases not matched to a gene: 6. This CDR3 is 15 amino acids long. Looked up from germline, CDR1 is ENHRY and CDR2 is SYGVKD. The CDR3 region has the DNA TGTGCCATCAGTGAAGGACAGGTGATTTACAATGAGCAGTTCTTC. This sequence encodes CAISEGQVIYNEQFF.

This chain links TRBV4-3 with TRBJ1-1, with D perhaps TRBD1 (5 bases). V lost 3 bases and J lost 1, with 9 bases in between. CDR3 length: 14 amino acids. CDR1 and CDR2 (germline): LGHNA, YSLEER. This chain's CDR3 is CASSHPGANTEAFF. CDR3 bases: TGCGCCAGCAGCCACCCCGGGGCGAACACTGAAGCTTTCTTT.

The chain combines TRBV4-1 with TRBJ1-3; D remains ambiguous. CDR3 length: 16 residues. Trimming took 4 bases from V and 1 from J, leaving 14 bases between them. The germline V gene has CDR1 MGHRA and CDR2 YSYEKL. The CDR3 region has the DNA TGCGCCAGCAGCCCCGGCGAGAGGGAGTCTGGAAACACCATATATTTT. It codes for CASSPGERESGNTIYF.

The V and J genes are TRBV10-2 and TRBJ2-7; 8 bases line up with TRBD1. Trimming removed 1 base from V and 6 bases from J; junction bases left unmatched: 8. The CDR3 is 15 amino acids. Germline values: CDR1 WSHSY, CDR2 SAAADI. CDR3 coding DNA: TGCGCCAGCAGTGAGTTTGGCAGGGGGCTAGGCGAGCAGTACTTC. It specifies CASSEFGRGLGEQYF.

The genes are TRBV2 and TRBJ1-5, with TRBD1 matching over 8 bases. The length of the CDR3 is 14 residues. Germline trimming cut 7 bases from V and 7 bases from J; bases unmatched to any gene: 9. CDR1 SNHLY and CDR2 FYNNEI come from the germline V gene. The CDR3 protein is CASNRDRSMQPQHF. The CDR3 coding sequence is TGTGCCAGCAACCGGGACAGGTCGATGCAGCCCCAGCATTTT. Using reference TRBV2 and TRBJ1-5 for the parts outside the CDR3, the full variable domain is EPEVTQTPSHQVTQMGQEVILRCVPISNHLYFYWYRQILGQKVEFLVSFYNNEISEKSEIFDDQFSVERPDGSNFTLKIRSTKLEDSAMYFCASNRDRSMQPQHFGDGTRLSIL.

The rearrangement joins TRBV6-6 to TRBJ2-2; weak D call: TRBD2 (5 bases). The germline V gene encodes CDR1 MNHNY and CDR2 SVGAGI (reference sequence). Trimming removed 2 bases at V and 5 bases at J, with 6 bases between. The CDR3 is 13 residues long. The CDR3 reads CASSYRRTGELFF. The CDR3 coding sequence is TGTGCCAGCAGTTACCGGAGGACCGGGGAGCTGTTTTTT.

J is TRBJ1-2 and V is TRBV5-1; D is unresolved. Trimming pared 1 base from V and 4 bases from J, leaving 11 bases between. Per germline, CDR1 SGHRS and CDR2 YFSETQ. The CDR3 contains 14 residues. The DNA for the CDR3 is TGCGCCAGCAGCTTGCTGTCAGCATCCTATGGCTACACCTTC. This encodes CASSLLSASYGYTF.

CDR3 bases: TGTGCCAGTAGTATCGATTATCAGCCCCAGCATTTT. It translates to CASSIDYQPQHF. This chain uses TRBV19 with TRBJ1-5, with D uncertain. The germline V gene has CDR1 LNHDA and CDR2 SQIVND (reference sequence). Deletions cut 3 bases from V and 5 bases from J, with 5 bases between. CDR3 length: 12 amino acids. Full variable domain (missing parts from reference TRBV19 and TRBJ1-5): DGGITQSPKYLFRKEGQNVTLSCEQNLNHDAMYWYRQDPGQGLRLIYYSQIVNDFQKGDIAEGYSVSREKKESFPLTVTSAQKNPTAFYLCASSIDYQPQHFGDGTRLSIL.

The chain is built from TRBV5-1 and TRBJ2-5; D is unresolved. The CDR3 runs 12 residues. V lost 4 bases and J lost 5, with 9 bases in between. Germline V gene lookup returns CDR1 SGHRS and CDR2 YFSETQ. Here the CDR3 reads CASSPARETQYF. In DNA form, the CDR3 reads TGCGCCAGCAGCCCCGCCCGGGAGACCCAGTACTTC.

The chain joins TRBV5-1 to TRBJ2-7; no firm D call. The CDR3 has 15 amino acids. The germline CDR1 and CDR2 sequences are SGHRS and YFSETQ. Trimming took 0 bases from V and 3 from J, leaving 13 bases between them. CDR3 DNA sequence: TGCGCCAGCAGCTTGGATCCGGCCGGTCTCTACGAGCAGTACTTC. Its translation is CASSLDPAGLYEQYF.